This T cell receptor beta chain was observed in a study of cytomegalovirus exposure and HLA in healthy donors. Broader study findings: A list of 164 TCR beta chains associated with cytomegalovirus was given. In the analysis, some V segments, TRBV6-2 and TRBV6-3 included, were excluded as indistinguishable. The study had only CMV serostatus as immune exposure information.

In the case of this clone: The antigen is not known.

The study ran its PCR with 60 Vbeta and 13 Jbeta primers. The table came from immunoSEQ multiplex PCR; TCRdb's copy has only in-frame clones and leaves some out. The listing records 150,000 or so clones. This CDR3 has 15 amino acids. Per germline, CDR1 MDHEN and CDR2 SYDVKM. Trimming left V 5 bases short and J 1 base short, with 13 bases between. This chain uses TRBV28 with TRBJ2-3; tentatively, D is TRBD2 (6 bases). This clonotype was obtained from a woman in her forties or fifties in good health and CMV-seronegative. The sequenced sample was PBMCs. The CDR3 coding sequence is TGTGCCAGCAGTCCCGGAGGGCCGGGCACAGATACGCAGTATTTT. Encoded protein: CASSPGGPGTDTQYF.